Below, 6 T cell receptor beta chains from the same sample are listed, as sequenced in a study of T cell repertoires in cytomegalovirus infection. One entry per CDR3 protein, called by TCRdb with MiXCR from the reads. The repertoire holds 60,000 to 80,000 distinct CDR3 sequences, with about 19% as singletons. No cognate antigen is known for these TCRs. The sequencing here drew on CD8+ T cells from cultured PBMCs, taken from culture after CMV antigen stimulation. The receptors here all came from a human donor in good health (CMV status not recorded). Some clones in this sample may be carry-over from other donors' samples.

This chain joins TRBV5-1 and TRBJ1-1, with D hard to call. The V gene's germline CDR1 is SGHRS and CDR2 YFSETQ. This CDR3 is built from 15 residues. Trimming shortened V by 1 base and J by 2 bases, and 12 bases separated the two germline ends. The CDR3 here is CASSLTPNSNTEAFF. CDR3 in DNA: TGCGCCAGCAGCTTGACACCCAACAGTAACACTGAAGCTTTCTTT.

This clonotype was observed at least ten times. J is TRBJ2-5 and V is TRBV6-5; 7 positions agree with TRBD1. The CDR3 length is 19 residues. Unmatched junction bases numbered 20, after V lost 2 bases and J lost 5 bases. The V gene's germline CDR1 is MNHEY and CDR2 SVGAGI. The CDR3 loop is CASSYMQATPTGLMETQYF. The CDR3 DNA follows: TGTGCCAGCAGTTACATGCAAGCAACTCCGACAGGGCTAATGGAGACCCAGTACTTC.

This clonotype has only a few counts. Here the CDR3 DNA reads TGCAGCGTCCCGGACGGACCTAACTATGGCTACACCTTC. It encodes CSVPDGPNYGYTF. The rearrangement uses TRBV29-1 and TRBJ1-2; D remains unclear. The CDR3 is 13 amino acids. The germline V and J ends were trimmed by 6 bases and 0 bases, with 11 bases remaining between them. CDR1 is SQVTM and CDR2 is ANQGSEA in the germline V gene.

The chain uses TRBV5-1 and TRBJ2-7; D not certain. V lost 5 bases and J lost 5, with 17 bases in between. Germline CDR1 and CDR2: SGHRS and YFSETQ. This CDR3 has 14 residues. DNA of the CDR3: TGCGCCAGCAGGATCATGGGTCCTCCCGACGAGCAGTACTTC. It specifies CASRIMGPPDEQYF.

This clonotype was seen repeatedly, ten times or more. This chain links TRBV7-2 with TRBJ2-1, with 9 positions matching TRBD1. The V gene's germline CDR1 is SGHTA and CDR2 FQGNSA. Trimming at V came to 6 bases and at J to 8 bases, leaving 8 bases not matched to a gene. This CDR3 is 14 amino acids long. CDR3 protein: CASRPGQGWHEQFF. The CDR3 region has the DNA TGTGCCAGCAGGCCGGGACAGGGTTGGCATGAGCAGTTCTTC. Supplemented by reference TRBV7-2 and TRBJ2-1, the full variable domain reads GAGVSQSPSNKVTEKGKDVELRCDPISGHTALYWYRQSLGQGLEFLIYFQGNSAPDKSGLPSDRFSAERTGGSVSTLTIQRTQQEDSAVYLCASRPGQGWHEQFFGPGTRLTVL.

This clonotype was observed a handful of times. V is TRBV7-3 and J is TRBJ2-1, with 13 bases that match TRBD2. Germline CDR1 is SGHTA and CDR2 is FQGTGA. V was pared by 3 bases and J by 0 bases, with 8 bases of the junction left unmatched. The CDR3 extends over 19 amino acids. The CDR3 nucleotides are TGTGCCAGCAGCTTCCCCGGGACTAGCGGGGTTAGCTCCTACAATGAGCAGTTCTTC. Translating gives CASSFPGTSGVSSYNEQFF.